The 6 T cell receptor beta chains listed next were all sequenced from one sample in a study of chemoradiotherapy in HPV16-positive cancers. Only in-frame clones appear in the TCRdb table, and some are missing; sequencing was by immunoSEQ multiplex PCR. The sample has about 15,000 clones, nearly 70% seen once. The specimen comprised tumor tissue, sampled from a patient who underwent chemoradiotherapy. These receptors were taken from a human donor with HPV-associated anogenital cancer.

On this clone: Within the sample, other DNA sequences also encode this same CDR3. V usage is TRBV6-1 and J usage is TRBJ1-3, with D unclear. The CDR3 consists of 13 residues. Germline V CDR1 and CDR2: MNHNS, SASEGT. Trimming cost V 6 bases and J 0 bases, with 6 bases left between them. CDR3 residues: CASRGDSGNTIYF. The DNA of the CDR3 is TGTGCCAGCAGAGGAGACTCTGGAAACACCATATATTTT.

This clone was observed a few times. The CDR3: CASSETMNTEAFF. The CDR3 DNA sequence: TGTGCCAGCTCGGAGACGATGAACACTGAAGCTTTCTTT. The J gene is TRBJ1-1, the V gene TRBV18, with D unresolved. Germline V gene lookup returns CDR1 KGHSH and CDR2 LQKENI. The CDR3 is 13 residues long. Trimming left V 6 bases short and J 0 bases short, with 8 bases between. Combining the CDR3 with reference TRBV18 and TRBJ1-1 gives the whole variable domain NAGVMQNPRHLVRRRGQEARLRCSPMKGHSHVYWYRQLPEEGLKFMVYLQKENIIDESGMPKERFSAEFPKEGPSILRIQQVVRGDSAAYFCASSETMNTEAFFGQGTRLTVV.

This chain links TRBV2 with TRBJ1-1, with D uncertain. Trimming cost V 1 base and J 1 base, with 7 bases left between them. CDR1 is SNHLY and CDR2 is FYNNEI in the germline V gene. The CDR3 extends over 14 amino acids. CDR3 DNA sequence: TGTGCCAGCAGTGAAGGGTACAGGAACACTGAAGCTTTCTTT. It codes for CASSEGYRNTEAFF.

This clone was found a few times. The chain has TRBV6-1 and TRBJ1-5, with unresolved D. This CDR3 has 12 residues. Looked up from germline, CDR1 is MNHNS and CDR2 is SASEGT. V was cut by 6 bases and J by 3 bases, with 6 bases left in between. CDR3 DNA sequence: TGTGCCAGCAGCCGGGACAATCAGCCCCAGCATTTT. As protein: CASSRDNQPQHF.

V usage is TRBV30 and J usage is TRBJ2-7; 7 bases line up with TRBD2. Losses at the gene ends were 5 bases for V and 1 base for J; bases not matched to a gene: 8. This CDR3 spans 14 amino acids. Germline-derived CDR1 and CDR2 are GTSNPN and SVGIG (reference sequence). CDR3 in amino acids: CAWSPPGLSYEQYF. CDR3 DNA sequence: TGTGCCTGGTCCCCGCCGGGACTATCCTACGAGCAGTACTTC.

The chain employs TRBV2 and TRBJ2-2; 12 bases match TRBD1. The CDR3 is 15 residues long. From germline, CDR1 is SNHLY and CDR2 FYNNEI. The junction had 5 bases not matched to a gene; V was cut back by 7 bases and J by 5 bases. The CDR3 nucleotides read TGTGCCAGCATTCCGGGACAGGGGGCGACCGGGGAGCTGTTTTTT. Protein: CASIPGQGATGELFF.